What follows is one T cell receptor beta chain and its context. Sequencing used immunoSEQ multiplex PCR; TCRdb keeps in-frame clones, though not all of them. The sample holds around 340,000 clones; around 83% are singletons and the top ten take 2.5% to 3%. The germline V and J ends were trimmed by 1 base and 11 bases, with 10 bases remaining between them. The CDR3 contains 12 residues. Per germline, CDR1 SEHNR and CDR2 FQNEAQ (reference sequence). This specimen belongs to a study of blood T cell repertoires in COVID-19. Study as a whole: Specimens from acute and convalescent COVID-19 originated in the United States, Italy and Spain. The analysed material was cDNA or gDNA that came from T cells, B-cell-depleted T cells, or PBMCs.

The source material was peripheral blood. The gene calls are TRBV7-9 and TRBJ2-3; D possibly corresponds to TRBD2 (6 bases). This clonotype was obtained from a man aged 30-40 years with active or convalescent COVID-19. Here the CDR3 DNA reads TGTGCCAGCAGCTTAGTTGGGACTGGGCAGTATTTT. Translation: CASSLVGTGQYF.